Listed here are 9 T cell receptor beta chains from one sample, sequenced in a study of early T cells in non-severe SARS-CoV-2 infection. TCRdb called the 5' RACE reads again in MiXCR, with one record for every CDR3 protein. The table shows about 94,000 distinct CDR3 sequences, with around 13% occurring only once. The material sequenced was whole blood. The receptors shown here come from an adult who was a healthcare worker with PCR-confirmed SARS-CoV-2 infection or an uninfected control (not recorded which).

In this sample, this clonotype turned up a few times. The J gene is TRBJ1-5, the V gene TRBV27; D ambiguous. Germline CDR1 reads MNHEY; CDR2 reads SMNVEV (reference sequence). Trimming took off 4 bases at V and 1 base at J, with 14 bases between the two ends. The CDR3 length is 16 residues. In DNA, the CDR3 is TGTGCCAGCAGTTCCTTGCTGAAACTGAGCAATCAGCCCCAGCATTTT. It codes for CASSSLLKLSNQPQHF.

The rearrangement uses TRBV7-9 and TRBJ2-3; perhaps TRBD2 as D (5 bases). The CDR3 is made up of 16 amino acids. V was shortened by 5 bases and J by 0 bases, with 15 bases between the two germline ends. Per germline, CDR1 SEHNR and CDR2 FQNEAQ (reference sequence). CDR3 DNA: TGTGCCAGCAGCCCAGGAGTCGGGGAAAGCACAGATACGCAGTATTTT. Its translation is CASSPGVGESTDTQYF.

In this sample, this clonotype turned up a few times. In nucleotides, the CDR3 is TGTGCCAGCAGTTTAAAGCCTGGGGGTGAGCAGTTCTTC. Its protein is CASSLKPGGEQFF. The chain carries TRBV12-3 or TRBV12-4 and TRBJ2-1, with D perhaps being TRBD1 or TRBD2 (5 bases each). V dropped 2 bases and J dropped 9 bases, with 11 bases sitting between them. The CDR3 totals 13 residues.

The chain uses TRBV11-2 and TRBJ2-5; possible D gene TRBD1, 6 bases. Germline V gene sequence: CDR1 SGHAT, CDR2 FQNNGV. The CDR3 runs 13 residues. The V gene lost 3 bases and the J gene lost 2 bases, with 7 bases spanning the gap. DNA of the CDR3: TGTGCCAGCAGCTTCGGACAGCAAGAGACCCAGTACTTC. Translation gives CASSFGQQETQYF.

This clonotype occurred many times. The chain carries TRBV27 and TRBJ2-3; maybe TRBD1 (6 bases). Germline V gene data show CDR1 as MNHEY and CDR2 as SMNVEV (reference sequence). This CDR3 is 15 amino acids long. Trimming stripped 6 bases from V and 3 bases from J, with 16 bases between. The CDR3 DNA is TGTGCCAGCAGCCCGAGGGGGACAAAGACAGATACGCAGTATTTT. Protein: CASSPRGTKTDTQYF.

The table lists this clonotype with many counts. The rearrangement joins TRBV5-1 to TRBJ2-3; 12 nucleotides align to TRBD1. The CDR3 is 18 amino acids. Trimming cost V 3 bases and J 0 bases; bases outside gene matches: 8. Germline V gene data show CDR1 as SGHRS and CDR2 as YFSETQ. CDR3 amino acids: CASSSGQGAYPSTDTQYF. The CDR3 coding sequence is TGCGCCAGCAGCTCGGGACAGGGGGCCTATCCTAGCACAGATACGCAGTATTTT.

This clonotype was seen at least ten times. The CDR3 coding sequence is TGTGCCAGCAGGCTTGACAGTTCCCATTCACCCCTCCACTTT. It translates to CASRLDSSHSPLHF. This chain joins TRBV6-5 and TRBJ1-6; possibly TRBD1 for D (5 bases). The germline V and J ends were trimmed by 6 bases and 8 bases, with 14 bases remaining between them. CDR1 MNHEY and CDR2 SVGAGI come from the germline V gene. This CDR3 is 14 amino acids long.

This clonotype was observed at least ten times. V usage is TRBV6-2 or TRBV6-3 and J usage is TRBJ1-2, with TRBD1 as a possible D gene (6 bases). The V gene's germline CDR1 is MNHEY and CDR2 SVGEGT. The CDR3 runs 15 residues. Deletions cut 4 bases from V and 6 bases from J, with 18 bases between. CDR3 protein: CASSWRRGALDGYTF. The CDR3, as DNA: TGTGCCAGCAGTTGGAGGCGGGGGGCATTGGATGGCTACACCTTC.

This clonotype occurred many times. The chain recombines TRBV7-2 with TRBJ2-7; D is perhaps TRBD1 (6 bases). The CDR3 has 13 amino acids. Looked up from germline, CDR1 is SGHTA and CDR2 is FQGNSA. V lost 5 bases to trimming and J lost 5 bases, with 13 bases between them. The CDR3, as DNA: TGTGCCAGCAGCCTACATACAGGGAACGAGCAGTACTTC. Amino acid sequence: CASSLHTGNEQYF.